This TCR beta chain was retrieved from a study of blood T cells in healthy people across ages. Looking at the study overall: Template switching captured about one barcoded beta molecule per two T cells.

The germline V and J ends were trimmed by 4 bases and 0 bases, with 13 bases remaining between them. The germline gives CDR1 SGDLS, CDR2 YYNGEE. The CDR3 length is 15 residues. Study-level results: Because sorting was not performed, PBMCs prevented conclusive naive versus antigen-experienced comparison. Significant beta diversity loss was already apparent by age approximately 40, declining roughly linearly.

With a J-beta primer mix and a sample-barcoded 5' primer, a second PCR ran about 7 to 12 cycles. TCRdb recomputed calls from the 5' RACE reads with MiXCR, one row per CDR3 protein. Here the sample spans about 900,000 distinct CDR3 sequences, around 68% being singletons. In regard to this clonotype: Its antigen is unknown.

Total RNA amounts of at least 5 micrograms were extracted per sample. This chain connects TRBV9 to TRBJ1-1; D gene unclear. The source material was blood. The receptor was derived from a man younger than 45 in good health. CDR3 region: CASSTRTELNTEAFF. The CDR3 DNA is TGTGCCAGCAGCACCCGGACGGAATTGAACACTGAAGCTTTCTTT.